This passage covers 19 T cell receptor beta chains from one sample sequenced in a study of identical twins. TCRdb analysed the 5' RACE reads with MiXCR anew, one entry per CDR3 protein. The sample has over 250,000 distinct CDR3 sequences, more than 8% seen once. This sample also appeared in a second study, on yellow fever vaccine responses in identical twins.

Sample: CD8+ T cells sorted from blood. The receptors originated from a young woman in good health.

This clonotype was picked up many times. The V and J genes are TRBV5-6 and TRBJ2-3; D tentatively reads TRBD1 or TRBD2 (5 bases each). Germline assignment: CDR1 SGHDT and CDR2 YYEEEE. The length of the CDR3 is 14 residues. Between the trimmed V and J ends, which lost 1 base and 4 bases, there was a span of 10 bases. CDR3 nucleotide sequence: TGTGCCAGCAGCTTGACGGGACGTGCAGATACGCAGTATTTT. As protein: CASSLTGRADTQYF.

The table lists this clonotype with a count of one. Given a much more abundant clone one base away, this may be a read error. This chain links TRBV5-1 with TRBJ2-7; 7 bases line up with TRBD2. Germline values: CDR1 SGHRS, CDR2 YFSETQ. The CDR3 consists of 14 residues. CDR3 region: CTSREDGGYYEQYF. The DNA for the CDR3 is TGCACCAGCAGAGAGGACGGGGGGTACTACGAGCAGTACTTC.

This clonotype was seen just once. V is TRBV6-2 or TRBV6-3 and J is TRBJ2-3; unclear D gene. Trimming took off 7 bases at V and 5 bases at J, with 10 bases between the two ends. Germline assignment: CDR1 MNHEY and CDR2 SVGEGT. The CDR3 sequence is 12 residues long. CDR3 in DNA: TGTGCCAGCACTAGGGATCAAGATACGCAGTATTTT. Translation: CASTRDQDTQYF.

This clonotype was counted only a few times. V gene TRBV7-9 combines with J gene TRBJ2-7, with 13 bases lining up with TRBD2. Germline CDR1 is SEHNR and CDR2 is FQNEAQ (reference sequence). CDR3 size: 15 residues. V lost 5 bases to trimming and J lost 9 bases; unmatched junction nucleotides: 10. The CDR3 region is CASSHWTSGGEVQYF. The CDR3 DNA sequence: TGTGCCAGCAGCCACTGGACTAGCGGGGGCGAGGTGCAGTACTTC. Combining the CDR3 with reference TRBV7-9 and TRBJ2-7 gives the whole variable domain DTGVSQNPRHKITKRGQNVTFRCDPISEHNRLYWYRQTLGQGPEFLTYFQNEAQLEKSRLLSDRFSAERPKGSFSTLEIQRTEQGDSAMYLCASSHWTSGGEVQYFGPGTRLTVT.

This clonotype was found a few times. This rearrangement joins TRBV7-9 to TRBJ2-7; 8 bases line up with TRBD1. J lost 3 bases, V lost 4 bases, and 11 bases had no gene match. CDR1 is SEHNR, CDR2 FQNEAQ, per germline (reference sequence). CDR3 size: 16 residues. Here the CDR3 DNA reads TGTGCCAGCAGCTCATTACTCGACAGGGGAAACTACGAGCAGTACTTC. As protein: CASSSLLDRGNYEQYF.

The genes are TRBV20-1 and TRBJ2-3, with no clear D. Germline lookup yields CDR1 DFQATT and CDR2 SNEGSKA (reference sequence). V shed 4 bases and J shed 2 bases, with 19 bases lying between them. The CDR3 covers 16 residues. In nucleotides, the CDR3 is TGCAGTGCTATAACCCGTACTAAGAAGTCCACAGATACGCAGTATTTT. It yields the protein CSAITRTKKSTDTQYF.

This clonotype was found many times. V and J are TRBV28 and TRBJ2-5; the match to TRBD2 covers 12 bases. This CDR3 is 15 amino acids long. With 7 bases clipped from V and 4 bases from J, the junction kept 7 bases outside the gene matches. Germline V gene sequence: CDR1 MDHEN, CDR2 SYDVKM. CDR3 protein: CASNNPGLAGETQYF. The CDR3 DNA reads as TGTGCCAGCAATAATCCGGGACTAGCGGGAGAGACCCAGTACTTC.

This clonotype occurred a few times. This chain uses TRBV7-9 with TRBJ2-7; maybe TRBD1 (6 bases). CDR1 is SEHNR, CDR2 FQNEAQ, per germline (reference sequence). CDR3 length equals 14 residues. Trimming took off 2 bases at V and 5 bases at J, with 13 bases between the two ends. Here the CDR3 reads CASSLPLTGNEQYF. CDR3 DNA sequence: TGTGCCAGCAGCTTACCACTTACAGGGAACGAGCAGTACTTC.

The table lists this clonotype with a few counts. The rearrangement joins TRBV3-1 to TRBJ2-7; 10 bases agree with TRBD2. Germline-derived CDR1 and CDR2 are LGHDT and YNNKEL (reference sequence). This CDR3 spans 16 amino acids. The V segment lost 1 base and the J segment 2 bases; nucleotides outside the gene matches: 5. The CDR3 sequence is CASSQVGLAGAYEQYF. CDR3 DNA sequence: TGTGCCAGCAGCCAAGTCGGTCTAGCGGGGGCCTACGAGCAGTACTTC.

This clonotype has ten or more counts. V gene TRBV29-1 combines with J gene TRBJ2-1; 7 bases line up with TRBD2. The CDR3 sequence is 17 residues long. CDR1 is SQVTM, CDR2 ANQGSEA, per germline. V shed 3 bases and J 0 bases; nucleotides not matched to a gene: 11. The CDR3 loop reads CSVDGREGRYSYNEQFF. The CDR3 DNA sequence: TGCAGCGTTGATGGCAGGGAGGGGAGGTACTCCTACAATGAGCAGTTCTTC.

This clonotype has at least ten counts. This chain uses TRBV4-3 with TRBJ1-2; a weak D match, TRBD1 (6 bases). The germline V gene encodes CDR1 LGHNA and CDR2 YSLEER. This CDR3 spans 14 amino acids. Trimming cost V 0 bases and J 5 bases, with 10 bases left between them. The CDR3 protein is CASSQDRGLYGYTF. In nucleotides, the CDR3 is TGCGCCAGCAGCCAAGACAGGGGTTTGTATGGCTACACCTTC.

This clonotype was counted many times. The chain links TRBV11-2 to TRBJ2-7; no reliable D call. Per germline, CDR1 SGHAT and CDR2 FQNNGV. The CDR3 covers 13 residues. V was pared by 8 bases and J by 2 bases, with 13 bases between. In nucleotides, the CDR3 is TGTGCCAGCTTTGGCGGTAGTACCTACGAGCAGTACTTC. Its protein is CASFGGSTYEQYF.

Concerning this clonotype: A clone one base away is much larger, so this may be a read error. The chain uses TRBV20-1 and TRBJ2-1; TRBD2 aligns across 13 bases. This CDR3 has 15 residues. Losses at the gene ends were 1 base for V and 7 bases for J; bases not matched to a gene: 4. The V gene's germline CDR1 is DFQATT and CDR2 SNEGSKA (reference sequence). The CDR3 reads CSARGGTSGMNEQFF. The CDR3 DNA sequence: TGCAGTGCTAGAGGCGGGACTAGCGGGATGAATGAGCAGTTCTTC.

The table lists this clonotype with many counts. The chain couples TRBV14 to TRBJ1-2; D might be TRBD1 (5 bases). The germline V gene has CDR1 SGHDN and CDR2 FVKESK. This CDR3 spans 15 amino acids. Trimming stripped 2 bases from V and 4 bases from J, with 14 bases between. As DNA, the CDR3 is TGTGCCAGCAGCCAATCGATCACAGGAGCCTATGGCTACACCTTC. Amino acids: CASSQSITGAYGYTF.

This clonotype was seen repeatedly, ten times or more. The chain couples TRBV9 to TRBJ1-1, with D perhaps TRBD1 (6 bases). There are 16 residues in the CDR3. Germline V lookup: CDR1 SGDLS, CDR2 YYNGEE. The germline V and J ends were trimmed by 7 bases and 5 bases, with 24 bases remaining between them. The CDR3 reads CASSRGGRGIGTEAFF. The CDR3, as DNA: TGTGCCAGCTCCCGGGGGGGCAGGGGAATTGGGACTGAAGCTTTCTTT.

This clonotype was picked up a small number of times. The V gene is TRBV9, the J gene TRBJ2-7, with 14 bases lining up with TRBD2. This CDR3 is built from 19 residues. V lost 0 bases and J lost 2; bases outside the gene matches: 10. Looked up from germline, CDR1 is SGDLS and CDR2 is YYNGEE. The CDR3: CASSVAYGGLAGEPYEQYF. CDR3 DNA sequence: TGTGCCAGCAGCGTAGCTTACGGGGGACTAGCGGGGGAACCCTACGAGCAGTACTTC.

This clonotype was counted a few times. CDR3 residues: CSVEGRGYEQFF. CDR3 in DNA: TGCAGCGTTGAAGGAAGGGGCTATGAGCAGTTCTTC. The V call is TRBV29-1, the J call TRBJ2-1; TRBD1 might be the D (5 bases). Trimming took off 1 base at V and 8 bases at J, with 9 bases between the two ends. The CDR3 sequence is 12 residues long. From germline, CDR1 is SQVTM and CDR2 ANQGSEA.

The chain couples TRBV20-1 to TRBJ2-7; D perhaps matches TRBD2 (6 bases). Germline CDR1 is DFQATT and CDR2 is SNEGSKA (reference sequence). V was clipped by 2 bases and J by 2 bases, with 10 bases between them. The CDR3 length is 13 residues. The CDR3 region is CSARPGGTYEQYF. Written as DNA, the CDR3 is TGCAGTGCTAGACCTGGAGGGACCTACGAGCAGTACTTC.

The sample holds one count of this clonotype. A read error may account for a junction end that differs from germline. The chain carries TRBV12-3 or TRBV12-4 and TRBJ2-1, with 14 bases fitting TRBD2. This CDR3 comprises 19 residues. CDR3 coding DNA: TGTGCCCGCAGTCTCAGGACTAGCGGGAGGTCCAGCTCCTACAATGAGCAGTTCTTC. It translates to CARSLRTSGRSSSYNEQFF.